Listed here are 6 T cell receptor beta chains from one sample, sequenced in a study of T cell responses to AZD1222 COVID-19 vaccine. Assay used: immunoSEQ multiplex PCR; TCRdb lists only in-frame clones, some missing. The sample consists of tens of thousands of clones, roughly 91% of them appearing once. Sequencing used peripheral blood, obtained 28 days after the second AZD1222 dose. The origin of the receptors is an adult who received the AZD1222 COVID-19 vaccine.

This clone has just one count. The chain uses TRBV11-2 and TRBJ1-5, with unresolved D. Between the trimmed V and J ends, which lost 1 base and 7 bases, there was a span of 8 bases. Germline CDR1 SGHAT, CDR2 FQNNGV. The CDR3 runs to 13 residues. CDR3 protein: CASSLGPMQPQHF. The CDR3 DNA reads TGTGCCAGCAGCTTAGGGCCAATGCAGCCCCAGCATTTT.

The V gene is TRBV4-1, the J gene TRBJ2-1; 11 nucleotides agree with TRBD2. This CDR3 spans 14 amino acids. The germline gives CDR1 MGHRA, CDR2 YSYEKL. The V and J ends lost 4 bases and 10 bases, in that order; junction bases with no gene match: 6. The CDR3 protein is CASSLNPSGGEQFF. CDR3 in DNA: TGCGCCAGCAGCCTCAACCCTAGCGGGGGGGAGCAGTTCTTC.

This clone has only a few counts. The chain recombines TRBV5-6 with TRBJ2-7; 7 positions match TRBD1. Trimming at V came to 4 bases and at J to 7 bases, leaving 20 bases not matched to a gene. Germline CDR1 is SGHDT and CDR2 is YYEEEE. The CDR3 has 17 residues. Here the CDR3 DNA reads TGTGCCAGCAGCCTGACAGGGCTTGGCCCAGGGGCTGGGGAGCAGTACTTC. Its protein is CASSLTGLGPGAGEQYF.

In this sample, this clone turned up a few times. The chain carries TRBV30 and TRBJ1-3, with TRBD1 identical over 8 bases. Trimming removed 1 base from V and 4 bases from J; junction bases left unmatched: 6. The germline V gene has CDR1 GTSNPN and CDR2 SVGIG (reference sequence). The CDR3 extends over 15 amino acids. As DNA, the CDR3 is TGTGCCTGGAGTGCCTCTCGGACAGGGGGAAACACCATATATTTT. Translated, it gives CAWSASRTGGNTIYF.

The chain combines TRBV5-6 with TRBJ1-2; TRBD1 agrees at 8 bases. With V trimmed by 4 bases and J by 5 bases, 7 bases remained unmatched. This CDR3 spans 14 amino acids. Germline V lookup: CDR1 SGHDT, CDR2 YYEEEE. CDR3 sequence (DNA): TGTGCCAGCAGCGCAGGGGGCTCGAGTTATGGCTACACCTTC. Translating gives CASSAGGSSYGYTF. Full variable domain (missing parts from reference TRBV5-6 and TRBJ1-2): DAGVTQSPTHLIKTRGQQVTLRCSPKSGHDTVSWYQQALGQGPQFIFQYYEEEERQRGNFPDRFSGHQFPNYSSELNVNALLLGDSALYLCASSAGGSSYGYTFGSGTRLTVV.

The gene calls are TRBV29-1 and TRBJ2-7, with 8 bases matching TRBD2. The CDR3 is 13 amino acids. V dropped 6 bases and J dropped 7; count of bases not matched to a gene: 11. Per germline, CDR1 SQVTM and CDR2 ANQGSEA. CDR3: CSVAGAVSGEQYF. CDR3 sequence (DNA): TGCAGCGTAGCGGGGGCTGTTAGTGGGGAGCAGTACTTC.